This T cell receptor (beta chain) was retrieved from a study of blood T cell repertoires in COVID-19. J gave up 4 bases and V 4 bases, and 8 bases lay outside the gene matches. Germline CDR1 and CDR2: SGDLS and YYNGEE. The CDR3 spans 16 residues. The method was immunoSEQ multiplex PCR; TCRdb's version includes in-frame clones alone and lacks a portion of them. The repertoire holds about 70,000 clones, with 90% to 95% as singletons. The sample consisted of peripheral blood. The chain combines TRBV9 with TRBJ2-1, with 10 bases fitting TRBD1. This clonotype was sampled from a man aged 50 or older with COVID-19, enrolled during active disease. In nucleotides, the CDR3 is TGTGCCAGCAGCCCAAGACAGGGGGCGTCTTACAATGAGCAGTTCTTC. Amino acid sequence: CASSPRQGASYNEQFF.